One sample yielded the 26 T cell receptor beta chains listed below, sequenced in a study of T-cell reconstitution after alpha-beta-depleted transplantation in children. Preparation of the TCRbeta library involved a method that used unique molecular identifiers. From the PCR reads, TCRdb called clonotypes with MiXCR, one entry per CDR3 protein. The sample carries about 240,000 distinct CDR3 sequences, about a quarter recorded once. Sequences were derived from PBMCs, sampled before TCRalphabeta/CD19-depleted stem cell transplant. Receptors originate from a girl aged 2 to 10 with Fanconi anemia, due to receive a stem cell transplant.

The V and J genes are TRBV7-2 and TRBJ1-5, with 9 positions matching TRBD1. Germline lookup yields CDR1 SGHTA and CDR2 FQGNSA. V gave up 5 bases and J gave up 6 bases; unmatched junction bases: 11. The CDR3 is 16 residues long. The CDR3 DNA reads TGTGCCAGCAGCCCCTATGGACAGGGGACGGGTCAGCCCCAGCATTTT. It specifies CASSPYGQGTGQPQHF.

This clonotype was detected ten times or more. The chain has TRBV12-3 or TRBV12-4 and TRBJ2-7; maybe TRBD2 (5 bases). The germline V and J ends were trimmed by 6 bases and 2 bases, with 11 bases remaining between them. This CDR3 contains 13 residues. The CDR3 region has the DNA TGTGCCAGCAGCGACGGACTTACCTACGAGCAGTACTTC. It is translated as CASSDGLTYEQYF.

This clonotype has a handful of counts. The genes are TRBV12-3 or TRBV12-4 and TRBJ2-7; 7 positions agree with TRBD2. V dropped 6 bases and J dropped 2; count of bases not matched to a gene: 10. The CDR3 has 15 amino acids. In DNA form, the CDR3 reads TGTGCCAGCAGCCGGCGGGCGGGGGAAACCTACGAGCAGTACTTC. Its translation: CASSRRAGETYEQYF.

V gene TRBV11-1 combines with J gene TRBJ2-1, with 9 bases lining up with TRBD1. CDR1 is SGHAT and CDR2 is FQDESV in the germline V gene (reference sequence). V was clipped by 5 bases and J by 0 bases; unmatched bases: 14. CDR3 length equals 19 residues. The chain's CDR3 is CASSGTTGGPSPSYNEQFF. The CDR3 nucleotides are TGTGCCAGCAGCGGGACGACAGGGGGACCCTCCCCCTCCTACAATGAGCAGTTCTTC. The entire variable domain, with the rest obtained from reference TRBV11-1 and TRBJ2-1, is as follows: EAEVAQSPRYKITEKSQAVAFWCDPISGHATLYWYRQILGQGPELLVQFQDESVVDDSQLPKDRFSAERLKGVDSTLKIQPAELGDSAMYLCASSGTTGGPSPSYNEQFFGPGTRLTVL.

Many counts were recorded for this clonotype. The chain uses TRBV12-3 or TRBV12-4 and TRBJ2-3; D is undetermined. The CDR3 loop spans 14 amino acids. V lost 1 base and J 3 bases, leaving 8 bases between the germline ends. The CDR3 DNA follows: TGTGCCAGCAGTTTAGAGCAGAATACAGATACGCAGTATTTT. Translation: CASSLEQNTDTQYF.

The sample holds many counts of this clonotype. The V call is TRBV20-1, the J call TRBJ2-2; D possibly corresponds to TRBD1 (6 bases). Germline-derived CDR1 and CDR2 are DFQATT and SNEGSKA (reference sequence). Between the trimmed V and J ends, which lost 0 bases and 0 bases, there was a span of 8 bases. This CDR3 is built from 15 residues. The CDR3: CSARDRGPNTGELFF. CDR3 nucleotides: TGCAGTGCTAGAGACAGGGGTCCGAACACCGGGGAGCTGTTTTTT.

This clonotype was observed many times. The chain combines TRBV4-2 with TRBJ2-1; possibly TRBD1 for D (6 bases). The CDR3 runs to 16 residues. V shed 4 bases and J shed 3 bases, with 16 bases lying between them. From germline, CDR1 is LGHNA and CDR2 YNFKEQ. CDR3 bases: TGTGCCAGCAGCCCTGTACTACGGACAGACTACAATGAGCAGTTCTTC. This gives the protein CASSPVLRTDYNEQFF.

This chain links TRBV29-1 with TRBJ2-7, with a possible D match to TRBD1 (7 bases). The germline gives CDR1 SQVTM, CDR2 ANQGSEA. The CDR3 spans 15 residues. Between the trimmed V and J ends, which lost 3 bases and 1 base, there was a span of 16 bases. CDR3: CSVEIGGAGSYEQYF. CDR3 coding DNA: TGCAGCGTTGAGATAGGGGGCGCGGGGTCCTACGAGCAGTACTTC.

The J gene is TRBJ2-5, the V gene TRBV20-1; D call uncertain. Looked up from germline, CDR1 is DFQATT and CDR2 is SNEGSKA (reference sequence). The CDR3 totals 12 residues. The V end lost 1 base, the J end lost 4 bases, and 7 bases lay between the germline ends. The CDR3 sequence is CSARVAPETQYF. Here the CDR3 DNA reads TGCAGTGCTAGAGTGGCTCCAGAGACCCAGTACTTC.

This clonotype was recorded at least ten times. V usage is TRBV29-1 and J usage is TRBJ2-5; unclear D gene. Germline lookup yields CDR1 SQVTM and CDR2 ANQGSEA. The V gene lost 6 bases and the J gene lost 0 bases, with 11 bases spanning the gap. This CDR3 contains 13 residues. The CDR3 DNA reads TGCAGCGTGGGCAAGGTAGACCAAGAGACCCAGTACTTC. Translation: CSVGKVDQETQYF.

V usage is TRBV27 and J usage is TRBJ1-2; D is unresolved. CDR1 is MNHEY, CDR2 SMNVEV, per germline (reference sequence). V lost 3 bases to trimming and J lost 1 base, with 12 bases between them. This CDR3 contains 15 residues. The CDR3 bases are TGTGCCAGCAGTTTGAGGGTCGGACTTAACTATGGCTACACCTTC. Translating gives CASSLRVGLNYGYTF.

This clonotype was found a few times. The chain uses TRBV12-3 or TRBV12-4 and TRBJ1-2, with D uncertain. The CDR3 is 13 amino acids. V lost 4 bases and J lost 8, with 14 bases in between. CDR3 residues: CASSYQPGLGYTF. CDR3 coding DNA: TGTGCCAGCAGTTACCAGCCTGGTCTGGGCTACACCTTC.

This clonotype occurred many times. The rearrangement links TRBV29-1 to TRBJ1-2, with TRBD1 matching over 10 bases. V gave up 6 bases and J gave up 8 bases; unmatched junction bases: 9. The CDR3 extends over 13 amino acids. In germline, CDR1 is SQVTM, CDR2 ANQGSEA. The DNA for the CDR3 is TGCAGCGTGCTTGACAGGGGGCCAGACGGCTACACCTTC. This sequence encodes CSVLDRGPDGYTF.

The DNA of the CDR3 is TGTGCCAGCAGCCTCCGGACTAGCGGTACGCAGTATTTT. This translates into CASSLRTSGTQYF. The chain couples TRBV5-5 to TRBJ2-3; 10 bases are a match to TRBD2. This CDR3 is built from 13 residues. The ends lost 4 bases at V and 8 bases at J; junction bases unmatched: 4. CDR1 and CDR2 (germline): SGHKS, YYEKEE (reference sequence).

This clonotype was seen ten or more times. The chain uses TRBV4-2 and TRBJ2-7; 9 nucleotides line up with TRBD2. This CDR3 region has 15 residues. Looked up from germline, CDR1 is LGHNA and CDR2 is YNFKEQ. V lost 0 bases to trimming and J lost 0 bases; unmatched junction nucleotides: 0. CDR3 in amino acids: CASSQERGGSYEQYF. CDR3 DNA: TGTGCCAGCAGCCAAGAGCGGGGGGGCTCCTACGAGCAGTACTTC.

This clonotype was picked up many times. The rearrangement uses TRBV28 and TRBJ2-3; D gene unclear. The germline V gene encodes CDR1 MDHEN and CDR2 SYDVKM. V was pared by 6 bases and J by 3 bases, with 7 bases between. The CDR3 sequence is 12 residues long. This CDR3 is CASRLRTDTQYF. In DNA form, the CDR3 reads TGTGCCAGCAGACTCAGGACAGATACGCAGTATTTT.

J is TRBJ2-7 and V is TRBV7-9; D is perhaps TRBD1 (5 bases). CDR3 length: 14 amino acids. Germline V gene lookup returns CDR1 SEHNR and CDR2 FQNEAQ (reference sequence). Trimming took 5 bases from V and 2 from J, leaving 13 bases between them. CDR3 region: CASSLRAGTYEQYF. The CDR3 nucleotides read TGTGCCAGCAGCCTAAGGGCAGGGACCTACGAGCAGTACTTC.

This clonotype was seen a few times. V and J are TRBV7-2 and TRBJ1-6, with D perhaps TRBD1 (5 bases). This CDR3 is built from 14 residues. Germline-derived CDR1 and CDR2 are SGHTA and FQGNSA. V was trimmed by 3 bases and J by 7 bases, leaving 10 bases between them. The CDR3 loop is CASSFAGSNSPLHF. CDR3 sequence (DNA): TGTGCCAGCAGCTTTGCAGGGTCAAATTCACCCCTCCACTTT. Complete variable domain (other parts from reference TRBV7-2 and TRBJ1-6): GAGVSQSPSNKVTEKGKDVELRCDPISGHTALYWYRQSLGQGLEFLIYFQGNSAPDKSGLPSDRFSAERTGGSVSTLTIQRTQQEDSAVYLCASSFAGSNSPLHFGNGTRLTVT.

The CDR3 region has the DNA TGTGCCAGCAGGGACACAAGCTCCGGCTACACCTTC. The encoded protein is CASRDTSSGYTF. V usage is TRBV9 and J usage is TRBJ1-2; weak D call: TRBD1 (5 bases). Trimming removed 5 bases from V and 8 bases from J, with 13 bases in between. The CDR3 runs to 12 residues. Germline V lookup: CDR1 SGDLS, CDR2 YYNGEE.

This CDR3 reads CSALPSGSADTQYF. In DNA, the CDR3 is TGCAGTGCTCTTCCTAGCGGGAGTGCAGATACGCAGTATTTT. This chain uses TRBV20-1 with TRBJ2-3; 10 positions agree with TRBD2. This CDR3 spans 14 amino acids. The germline CDR1 and CDR2 sequences are DFQATT and SNEGSKA (reference sequence). The trim removed 5 bases at V and 4 bases at J, leaving 6 bases unmatched.

V gene TRBV29-1 combines with J gene TRBJ2-7; the match to TRBD2 covers 10 bases. The CDR3 consists of 16 residues. Unmatched junction bases numbered 15, after V lost 7 bases and J lost 3 bases. Germline loops: CDR1 SQVTM, CDR2 ANQGSEA. In nucleotides, the CDR3 is TGCAGCGCCTCACTCCCACTCGAGCGGGGGGGCTACGAGCAGTACTTC. It translates to CSASLPLERGGYEQYF.

The rearrangement joins TRBV29-1 to TRBJ2-1, with TRBD2 matching over 7 bases. This CDR3 region has 14 residues. J gave up 7 bases and V 4 bases, and 10 bases lay outside the gene matches. The germline CDR1 and CDR2 sequences are SQVTM and ANQGSEA. As DNA, the CDR3 is TGCAGCGTTGGGAGGCTAGCGGAGGCAAATGAGCAGTTCTTC. This translates into CSVGRLAEANEQFF.

The sample holds a few counts of this clonotype. The V and J genes are TRBV7-9 and TRBJ2-3; D is perhaps TRBD2 (5 bases). Trimming took off 5 bases at V and 0 bases at J, with 12 bases between the two ends. Germline loops: CDR1 SEHNR, CDR2 FQNEAQ (reference sequence). There are 15 residues in the CDR3. In nucleotides, the CDR3 is TGTGCCAGCAGCACCTCGGGGATTAGCACAGATACGCAGTATTTT. As protein: CASSTSGISTDTQYF. Together with reference TRBV7-9 and TRBJ2-3, the CDR3 gives the full variable domain: DTGVSQNPRHKITKRGQNVTFRCDPISEHNRLYWYRQTLGQGPEFLTYFQNEAQLEKSRLLSDRFSAERPKGSFSTLEIQRTEQGDSAMYLCASSTSGISTDTQYFGPGTRLTVL.

V is TRBV7-9 and J is TRBJ2-3, with D hard to call. Germline V gene sequence: CDR1 SEHNR, CDR2 FQNEAQ (reference sequence). The CDR3 loop spans 14 amino acids. Trimming removed 2 bases at V and 0 bases at J, with 6 bases between. This CDR3 reads CASSLLPSTDTQYF. DNA for the CDR3: TGTGCCAGCAGCTTACTACCTAGCACAGATACGCAGTATTTT.

The chain carries TRBV20-1 and TRBJ2-1, with 10 bases identical to TRBD2. Germline loops: CDR1 DFQATT, CDR2 SNEGSKA (reference sequence). The junction had 6 bases not matched to a gene; V was cut back by 5 bases and J by 5 bases. The CDR3 is made up of 14 amino acids. The CDR3 bases are TGCAGTGCTGGAGGACTAGCGGTAGACAATGAGCAGTTCTTC. It translates to CSAGGLAVDNEQFF.

This clonotype showed up many times. The CDR3 nucleotides read TGCAGCGTCATCACTAGGAGTGAGCAGTTCTTC. Translating it yields CSVITRSEQFF. The rearrangement links TRBV29-1 to TRBJ2-1; D might be TRBD2 (5 bases). Germline CDR1 reads SQVTM; CDR2 reads ANQGSEA. The CDR3 runs 11 residues. V was trimmed by 6 bases and J by 9 bases, leaving 12 bases between them.